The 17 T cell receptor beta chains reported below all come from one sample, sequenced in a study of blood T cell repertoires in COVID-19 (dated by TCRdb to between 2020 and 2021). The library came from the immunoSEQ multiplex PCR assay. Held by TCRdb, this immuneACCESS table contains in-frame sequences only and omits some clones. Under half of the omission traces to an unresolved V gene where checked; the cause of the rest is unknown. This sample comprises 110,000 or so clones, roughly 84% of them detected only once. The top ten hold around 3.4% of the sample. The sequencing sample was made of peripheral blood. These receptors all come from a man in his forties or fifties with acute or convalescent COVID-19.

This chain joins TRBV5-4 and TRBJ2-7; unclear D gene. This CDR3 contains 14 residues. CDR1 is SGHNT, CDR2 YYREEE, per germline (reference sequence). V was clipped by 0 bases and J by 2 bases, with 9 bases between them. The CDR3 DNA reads TGTGCCAGCAGCTTGGGGCCACCGACCTACGAGCAGTACTTC. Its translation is CASSLGPPTYEQYF.

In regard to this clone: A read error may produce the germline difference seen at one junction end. CDR3 residues: CATRDSSGGSDTQYF. The CDR3 nucleotides read TGTGCCACCAGAGATTCTAGCGGGGGCTCAGATACGCAGTATTTT. The chain couples TRBV24-1 to TRBJ2-3, with TRBD2 identical over 10 bases. The CDR3 is made up of 15 amino acids. Germline V gene sequence: CDR1 KGHDR, CDR2 SFDVKD.

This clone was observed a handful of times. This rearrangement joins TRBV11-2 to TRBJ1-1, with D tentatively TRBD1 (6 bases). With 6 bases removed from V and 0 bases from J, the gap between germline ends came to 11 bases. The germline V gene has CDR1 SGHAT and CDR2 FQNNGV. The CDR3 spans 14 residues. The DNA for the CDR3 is TGTGCCAGCAGTTCGGGACACATGAACACTGAAGCTTTCTTT. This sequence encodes CASSSGHMNTEAFF.

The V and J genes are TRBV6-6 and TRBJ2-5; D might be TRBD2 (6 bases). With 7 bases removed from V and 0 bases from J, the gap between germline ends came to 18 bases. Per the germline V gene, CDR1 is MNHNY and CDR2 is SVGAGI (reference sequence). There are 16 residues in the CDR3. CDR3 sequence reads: CASTSLLGGYQETQYF. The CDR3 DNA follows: TGTGCCAGCACCTCCCTTCTGGGGGGTTACCAAGAGACCCAGTACTTC.

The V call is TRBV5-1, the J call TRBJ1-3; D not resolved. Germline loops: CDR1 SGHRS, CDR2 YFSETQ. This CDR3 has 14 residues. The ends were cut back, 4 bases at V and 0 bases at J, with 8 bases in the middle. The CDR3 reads CASSPSGSGNTIYF. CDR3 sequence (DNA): TGCGCCAGCAGCCCCTCAGGCTCTGGAAACACCATATATTTT.

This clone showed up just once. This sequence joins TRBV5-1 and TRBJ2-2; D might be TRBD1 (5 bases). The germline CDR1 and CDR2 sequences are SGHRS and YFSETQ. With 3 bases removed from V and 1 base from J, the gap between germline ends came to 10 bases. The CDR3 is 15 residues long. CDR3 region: CASSYQTGNTGELFF. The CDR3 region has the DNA TGCGCCAGCAGCTACCAAACAGGGAACACCGGGGAGCTGTTTTTT.

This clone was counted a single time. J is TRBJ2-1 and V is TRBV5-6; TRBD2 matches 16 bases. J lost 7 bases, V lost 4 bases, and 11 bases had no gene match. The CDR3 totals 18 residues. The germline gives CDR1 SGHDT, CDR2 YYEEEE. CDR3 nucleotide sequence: TGTGCCAGCAGCCCCCCGGGACTAGCGGGGGGGTTAGTGAATGAGCAGTTCTTC. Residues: CASSPPGLAGGLVNEQFF.

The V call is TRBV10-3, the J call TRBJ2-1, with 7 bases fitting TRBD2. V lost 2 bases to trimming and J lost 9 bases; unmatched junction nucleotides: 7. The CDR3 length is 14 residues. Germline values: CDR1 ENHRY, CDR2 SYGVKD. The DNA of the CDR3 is TGTGCCATCAGTGAGGGGCTAGCGGTCGCTGAGCAGTTCTTC. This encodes CAISEGLAVAEQFF.

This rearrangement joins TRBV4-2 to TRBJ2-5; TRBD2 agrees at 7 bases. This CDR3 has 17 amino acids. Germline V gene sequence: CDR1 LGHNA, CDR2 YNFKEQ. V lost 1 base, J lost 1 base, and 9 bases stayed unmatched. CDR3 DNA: TGTGCCAGCAGCCAAGCCCCTCGCGGGGGTCCCCAAGAGACCCAGTACTTC. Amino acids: CASSQAPRGGPQETQYF.

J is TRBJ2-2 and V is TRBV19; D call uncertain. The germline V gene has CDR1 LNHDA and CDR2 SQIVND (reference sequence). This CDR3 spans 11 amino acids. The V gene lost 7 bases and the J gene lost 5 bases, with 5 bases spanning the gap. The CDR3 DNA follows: TGTGCCAGTACCTTAACCGGGGAGCTGTTTTTT. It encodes CASTLTGELFF.

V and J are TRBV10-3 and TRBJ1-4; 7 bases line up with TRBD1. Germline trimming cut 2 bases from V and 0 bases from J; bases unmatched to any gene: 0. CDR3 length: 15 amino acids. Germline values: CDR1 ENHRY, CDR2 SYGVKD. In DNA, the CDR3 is TGTGCCATCAGTGAGGGGACAGCAACTAATGAAAAACTGTTTTTT. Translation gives CAISEGTATNEKLFF.

CDR3 bases: TGTGCCACCAGTGGCGGGACTAGCGGGGGACTCTACAATGAGCAGTTCTTC. Translating it yields CATSGGTSGGLYNEQFF. This chain links TRBV24-1 with TRBJ2-1; the match to TRBD2 covers 14 bases. V lost 5 bases to trimming and J lost 3 bases; unmatched junction nucleotides: 5. Germline CDR1 is KGHDR and CDR2 is SFDVKD. This CDR3 spans 17 amino acids.

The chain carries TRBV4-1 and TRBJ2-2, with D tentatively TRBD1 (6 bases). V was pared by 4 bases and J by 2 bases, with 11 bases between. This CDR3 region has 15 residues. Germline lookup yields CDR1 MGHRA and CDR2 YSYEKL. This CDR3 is CASSLGQINTGELFF. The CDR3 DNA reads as TGCGCCAGCAGCCTCGGACAGATTAACACCGGGGAGCTGTTTTTT.

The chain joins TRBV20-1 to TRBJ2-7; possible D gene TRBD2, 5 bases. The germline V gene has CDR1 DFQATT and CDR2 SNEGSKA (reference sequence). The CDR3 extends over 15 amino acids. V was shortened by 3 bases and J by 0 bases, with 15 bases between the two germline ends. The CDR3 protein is CSASHPGLASYEQYF. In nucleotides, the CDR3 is TGCAGTGCTAGTCACCCCGGACTCGCCTCCTACGAGCAGTACTTC.

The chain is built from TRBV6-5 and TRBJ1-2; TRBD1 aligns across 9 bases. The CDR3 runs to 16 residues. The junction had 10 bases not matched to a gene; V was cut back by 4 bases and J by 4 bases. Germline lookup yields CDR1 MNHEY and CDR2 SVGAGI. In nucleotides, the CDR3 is TGTGCCAGCAGTTCAATTCTCGGGACAGGGCGCTATGGCTACACCTTC. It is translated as CASSSILGTGRYGYTF.

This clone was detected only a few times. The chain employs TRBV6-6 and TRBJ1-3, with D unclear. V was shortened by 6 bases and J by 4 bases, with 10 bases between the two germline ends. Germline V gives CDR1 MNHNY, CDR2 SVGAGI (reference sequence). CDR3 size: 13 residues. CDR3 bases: TGTGCCAGCAGAGAAAGCTCCGGAAACACCATATATTTT. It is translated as CASRESSGNTIYF.

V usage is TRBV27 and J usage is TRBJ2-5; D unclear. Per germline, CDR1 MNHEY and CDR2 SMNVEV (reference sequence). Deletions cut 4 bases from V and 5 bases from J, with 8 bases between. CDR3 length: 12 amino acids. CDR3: CASSSGTETQYF. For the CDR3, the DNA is TGTGCCAGCAGTTCAGGTACTGAGACCCAGTACTTC.